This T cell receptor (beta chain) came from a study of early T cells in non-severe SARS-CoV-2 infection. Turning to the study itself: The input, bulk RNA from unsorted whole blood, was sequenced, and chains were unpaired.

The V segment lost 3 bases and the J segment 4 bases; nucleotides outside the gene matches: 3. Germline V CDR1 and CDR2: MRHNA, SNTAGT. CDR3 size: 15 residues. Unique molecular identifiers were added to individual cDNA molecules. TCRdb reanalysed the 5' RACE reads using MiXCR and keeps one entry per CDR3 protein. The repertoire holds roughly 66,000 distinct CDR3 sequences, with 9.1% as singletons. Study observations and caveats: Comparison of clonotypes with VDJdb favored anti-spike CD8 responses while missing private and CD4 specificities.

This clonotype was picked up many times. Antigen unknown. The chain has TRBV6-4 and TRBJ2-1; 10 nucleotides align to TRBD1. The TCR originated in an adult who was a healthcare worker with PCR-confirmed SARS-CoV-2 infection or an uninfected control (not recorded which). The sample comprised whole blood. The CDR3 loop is CASSETGGSYNEQFF. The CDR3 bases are TGTGCCAGCAGTGAGACAGGGGGCTCATACAATGAGCAGTTCTTC.